A single sample is the source of the 23 T cell receptor beta chains below, sequenced in a study of beta chain features in type 1 diabetes. Findings and caveats of the study: For Type 1 diabetes patients, all four CD4+ subsets carried TCRB CDR3s that were moderately but significantly shorter.

For these TCRs, the target antigens are not known. Every isolated RNA sample was fully reverse transcribed, so sequencing captured expressed TCRB transcripts. The method was immunoSEQ multiplex PCR; TCRdb's version includes in-frame clones alone and lacks a portion of them. The repertoire holds about 170,000 clones, with approximately 8.1% as singletons. What was sequenced was central memory CD4+ T cells from blood. The receptor source for this set is a woman aged 40 to 50 with type 1 diabetes.

The V and J genes are TRBV2 and TRBJ2-1, with D possibly matching TRBD2 (6 bases). The CDR3 has 14 amino acids. The V end was cut by 3 bases, the J end by 1 base, with 7 bases between. The V gene's germline CDR1 is SNHLY and CDR2 FYNNEI. The CDR3 region has the DNA TGTGCCAGCAGTGAGGGGGGTTCCTACAATGAGCAGTTCTTC. Translation gives CASSEGGSYNEQFF.

The chain joins TRBV5-6 to TRBJ1-1; D remains ambiguous. The CDR3 has 11 amino acids. From germline, CDR1 is SGHDT and CDR2 YYEEEE. Between the trimmed V and J ends, which lost 4 bases and 2 bases, there was a span of 3 bases. CDR3 amino acids: CASSLNTEAFF. DNA of the CDR3: TGTGCCAGCAGCCTAAACACTGAAGCTTTCTTT.

The chain couples TRBV28 to TRBJ2-1; D is unclear. Trimming took off 8 bases at V and 7 bases at J, with 6 bases between the two ends. The CDR3 is made up of 10 amino acids. Germline CDR1 MDHEN, CDR2 SYDVKM. The CDR3 sequence: CASWQNEQFF. CDR3 DNA: TGTGCCAGCTGGCAAAATGAGCAGTTCTTC.

This clone showed up many times. The chain links TRBV7-9 to TRBJ2-1; the match to TRBD2 covers 9 bases. The junction had 7 bases not matched to a gene; V was cut back by 4 bases and J by 3 bases. CDR1 SEHNR and CDR2 FQNEAQ come from the germline V gene (reference sequence). The CDR3 loop spans 16 amino acids. This CDR3 is CASSSLSGGLYNEQFF. The CDR3 DNA sequence: TGTGCCAGCAGCTCGCTCAGCGGGGGGCTCTACAATGAGCAGTTCTTC.

This clone has a count of ten or more. The CDR3 bases are TGCGCCAGCAGCCAAGACATGGGCTTAGGGGCCAACGTCCTGACTTTC. This sequence encodes CASSQDMGLGANVLTF. V gene TRBV4-3 combines with J gene TRBJ2-6; D remains unclear. CDR1 is LGHNA, CDR2 YSLEER, per germline. CDR3 length: 16 residues. V lost 0 bases and J lost 4, with 10 bases in between.

This chain links TRBV18 with TRBJ2-5; D uncertain. Trimming shortened V by 6 bases and J by 5 bases, and 13 bases separated the two germline ends. Looked up from germline, CDR1 is KGHSH and CDR2 is LQKENI. The CDR3 sequence is 13 residues long. The CDR3 protein is CASSSTAAETQYF. The CDR3 nucleotides read TGTGCCAGCTCCTCCACTGCGGCGGAGACCCAGTACTTC.

CDR3 residues: CASRTGVAGDGYTF. The DNA of the CDR3 is TGTGCCAGCCGCACCGGGGTCGCGGGGGATGGCTACACCTTC. The rearrangement joins TRBV6-5 to TRBJ1-2; D is perhaps TRBD1 (5 bases). This CDR3 spans 14 amino acids. With 8 bases removed from V and 6 bases from J, the gap between germline ends came to 19 bases. Germline V gene sequence: CDR1 MNHEY, CDR2 SVGAGI.

This clone was detected a few times. This chain joins TRBV5-4 and TRBJ1-2; 7 nucleotides align to TRBD1. The CDR3 totals 13 residues. V shed 2 bases and J 3 bases; nucleotides not matched to a gene: 1. Per the germline V gene, CDR1 is SGHNT and CDR2 is YYREEE (reference sequence). The DNA for the CDR3 is TGTGCCAGCAGCTTCACAGGGGACTATGGCTACACCTTC. Amino acids: CASSFTGDYGYTF.

This clone has only a few counts. The rearrangement uses TRBV6-6 and TRBJ2-7; TRBD1 aligns across 8 bases. With 5 bases clipped from V and 0 bases from J, the junction kept 3 bases outside the gene matches. Germline V gene lookup returns CDR1 MNHNY and CDR2 SVGAGI (reference sequence). The CDR3 spans 14 residues. CDR3 DNA sequence: TGTGCCAGCAGTGGGACAGGAAGCTCCTACGAGCAGTACTTC. This codes for CASSGTGSSYEQYF.

This clone was picked up a small number of times. The chain recombines TRBV7-2 with TRBJ2-3; the match to TRBD2 covers 7 bases. Losses at the gene ends were 2 bases for V and 0 bases for J; bases not matched to a gene: 2. Germline V gene lookup returns CDR1 SGHTA and CDR2 FQGNSA. This CDR3 has 15 residues. CDR3 amino acids: CASSLPAGSTDTQYF. CDR3 sequence (DNA): TGTGCCAGCAGCTTACCAGCGGGGAGCACAGATACGCAGTATTTT.

The table lists this clone with a few counts. The junction departs from germline at one end; a sequencing error may be responsible. This sequence joins TRBV7-2 and TRBJ2-7; D possibly corresponds to TRBD2 (6 bases). The CDR3 covers 14 residues. Germline loops: CDR1 SGHTA, CDR2 FQGNSA. The CDR3, as DNA: TGTGCCAGCAGCTTAATCCCCATGAGTGAGGGGAGGAACTTC. It encodes CASSLIPMSEGRNF.

This clone has more than one count but fewer than ten. This sequence joins TRBV19 and TRBJ1-5; 7 nucleotides align to TRBD1. Germline-derived CDR1 and CDR2 are LNHDA and SQIVND (reference sequence). CDR3 length: 16 residues. J lost 2 bases, V lost 6 bases, and 10 bases had no gene match. The CDR3 DNA follows: TGTGCCAGTAGCGGTCAGGGGGGACGGGGCAATCAGCCCCAGCATTTT. Translated: CASSGQGGRGNQPQHF. The full variable domain, rest sourced from reference TRBV19 and TRBJ1-5, is DGGITQSPKYLFRKEGQNVTLSCEQNLNHDAMYWYRQDPGQGLRLIYYSQIVNDFQKGDIAEGYSVSREKKESFPLTVTSAQKNPTAFYLCASSGQGGRGNQPQHFGDGTRLSIL.

This clone was seen repeatedly, ten times or more. Germline is not matched at one junction end, which may reflect a read error. The J gene is TRBJ1-1, the V gene TRBV4-3; maybe TRBD1 (6 bases). The CDR3 has 12 residues. Per the germline V gene, CDR1 is LGHNA and CDR2 is YSLEER. CDR3 in amino acids: CASSQDGGHLVF. As DNA, the CDR3 is TGCGCCAGCAGCCAAGACGGGGGGCACCTTGTCTTT.

The chain combines TRBV5-1 with TRBJ2-5; possibly TRBD1 for D (6 bases). Trimming took off 3 bases at V and 1 base at J, with 13 bases between the two ends. There are 15 residues in the CDR3. Germline V gene sequence: CDR1 SGHRS, CDR2 YFSETQ. CDR3 loop: CASSYNTGSQETQYF. The CDR3 DNA follows: TGCGCCAGCAGCTATAATACAGGGTCCCAAGAGACCCAGTACTTC.

The V and J genes are TRBV4-3 and TRBJ1-2; D unresolved. CDR3 length: 14 amino acids. Germline V gives CDR1 LGHNA, CDR2 YSLEER. The V end was cut by 1 base, the J end by 5 bases, with 11 bases between. The CDR3 sequence is CASSQGGLGYGYTF. The CDR3 DNA reads TGCGCCAGCAGCCAAGGAGGGTTGGGGTATGGCTACACCTTC.

This chain connects TRBV4-3 to TRBJ2-7; possibly TRBD2 for D (5 bases). CDR1 is LGHNA and CDR2 is YSLEER in the germline V gene. CDR3 length: 15 amino acids. Trimming stripped 0 bases from V and 2 bases from J, with 11 bases between. CDR3 in amino acids: CASSQDGERAYEQYF. The CDR3, as DNA: TGCGCCAGCAGCCAAGATGGGGAGAGGGCCTACGAGCAGTACTTC.

Only a few counts were recorded for this clone. The chain links TRBV2 to TRBJ1-5; D remains unclear. Germline CDR1 reads SNHLY; CDR2 reads FYNNEI. With 1 base removed from V and 3 bases from J, the gap between germline ends came to 4 bases. The CDR3 totals 13 residues. CDR3 loop: CASSEGANQPQHF. DNA of the CDR3: TGTGCCAGCAGTGAAGGGGCCAATCAGCCCCAGCATTTT.

The table lists this clone with a few counts. The CDR3 region is CASSEGQLSYEQYF. Written as DNA, the CDR3 is TGTGCCAGCAGTGAGGGCCAGCTCTCCTACGAGCAGTACTTC. V usage is TRBV25-1 and J usage is TRBJ2-7; D is unresolved. The V gene's germline CDR1 is MGHDK and CDR2 SYGVNS. V was clipped by 3 bases and J by 0 bases, with 9 bases between them. This CDR3 is built from 14 residues.

This clone was counted only a few times. The genes are TRBV11-1 and TRBJ2-1; TRBD2 matches at 10 bases. This CDR3 region has 16 residues. Germline V gene data show CDR1 as SGHAT and CDR2 as FQDESV (reference sequence). J gave up 8 bases and V 4 bases, and 11 bases lay outside the gene matches. CDR3 bases: TGTGCCAGCAGCTCGACCCTAGCGGGAGTGAGCGATGAGCAGTTCTTC. Encoded protein: CASSSTLAGVSDEQFF. Together with reference TRBV11-1 and TRBJ2-1, the CDR3 gives the full variable domain: EAEVAQSPRYKITEKSQAVAFWCDPISGHATLYWYRQILGQGPELLVQFQDESVVDDSQLPKDRFSAERLKGVDSTLKIQPAELGDSAMYLCASSSTLAGVSDEQFFGPGTRLTVL.

This clone was found a few times. The V and J genes are TRBV11-2 and TRBJ2-7, with TRBD1 identical over 8 bases. CDR3 length equals 14 residues. After removal of 3 bases from V and 8 bases from J, the junction contained 9 bases not matched to a gene. Germline values: CDR1 SGHAT, CDR2 FQNNGV. The CDR3 DNA reads TGTGCCAGCAGCTTGGACAGGGAAGGTATCAAGCAGTACTTC. Its protein product is CASSLDREGIKQYF.

The chain carries TRBV11-1 and TRBJ2-1; 10 nucleotides match TRBD2. CDR1 is SGHAT and CDR2 is FQDESV in the germline V gene (reference sequence). The CDR3 has 16 residues. The V and J ends lost 3 bases and 2 bases, in that order; junction bases with no gene match: 4. This CDR3 reads CASSFATSGAYNEQFF. The CDR3 bases are TGTGCCAGCAGCTTCGCAACTAGCGGGGCCTACAATGAGCAGTTCTTC. Full variable domain (remainder filled in from reference TRBV11-1 and TRBJ2-1): EAEVAQSPRYKITEKSQAVAFWCDPISGHATLYWYRQILGQGPELLVQFQDESVVDDSQLPKDRFSAERLKGVDSTLKIQPAELGDSAMYLCASSFATSGAYNEQFFGPGTRLTVL.

In this sample, this clone turned up a few times. This chain connects TRBV9 to TRBJ1-6; D is unresolved. Germline CDR1 is SGDLS and CDR2 is YYNGEE. Trimming left V 0 bases short and J 7 bases short, with 11 bases between. This CDR3 has 15 residues. CDR3 in amino acids: CASSVDPGSNSPLHF. CDR3 nucleotides: TGTGCCAGCAGCGTAGACCCGGGGTCGAATTCACCCCTCCACTTT.

The J gene is TRBJ2-2, the V gene TRBV5-1; D might be TRBD2 (5 bases). The CDR3 extends over 16 amino acids. Trimming removed 2 bases at V and 7 bases at J, with 18 bases between. Germline V gene data show CDR1 as SGHRS and CDR2 as YFSETQ. The CDR3 here is CASSFGENIGVGELFF. CDR3 nucleotide sequence: TGCGCCAGCAGCTTCGGGGAAAATATCGGAGTCGGGGAGCTGTTTTTT.